Below, 21 T cell receptor beta chains from the same sample are listed, as sequenced in a study of regulatory T cells in long-lasting Graves disease (dated by TCRdb to the early 2020s). The sample's time point label, in plain terms: persistent/refractory GD, antithyroid drugs over 5 years with positive TRAb. RNA was extracted from PBMCs in TRIzol for both TCR sequencing and RNA sequencing. To prepare the library, multiplex PCR was applied. This sample was sequenced with an Illumina HiSeq 4000. iRepertoire HTBI primers and Arm-PCR amplification of CDR3 regions were used to construct TCR beta libraries. TCRdb reprocessed the public reads (quality trimming at Q25 with fastp, clone calling with MiXCR) and kept in-frame beta chains. Each CDR3 protein gets just one entry, which takes the most common genes and DNA from the rows behind it. This sample is represented by about 460,000 distinct CDR3 sequences; about 20% of them were singletons. Of the sample, about 12% is held by the ten largest clones.

Here the sequenced sample was peripheral blood mononuclear cells (PBMCs), taken when the disease was refractory, from a patient treated with antithyroid drugs. All receptors come from a female donor with Graves disease.

The J gene is TRBJ2-2, the V gene TRBV19; TRBD2 is a possible D gene (5 bases). There are 13 residues in the CDR3. Trimming removed 4 bases from V and 3 bases from J, with 6 bases in between. From germline, CDR1 is LNHDA and CDR2 SQIVND (reference sequence). CDR3: CASSTGYTGELFF. The CDR3 DNA is TGTGCCAGTAGTACGGGGTACACCGGGGAGCTGTTTTTT. Complete variable domain (other parts from reference TRBV19 and TRBJ2-2): DGGITQSPKYLFRKEGQNVTLSCEQNLNHDAMYWYRQDPGQGLRLIYYSQIVNDFQKGDIAEGYSVSREKKESFPLTVTSAQKNPTAFYLCASSTGYTGELFFGEGSRLTVL.

This clonotype was picked up a small number of times. This chain links TRBV30 with TRBJ1-1; D remains ambiguous. Trimming stripped 3 bases from V and 4 bases from J, with 6 bases between. Per germline, CDR1 GTSNPN and CDR2 SVGIG (reference sequence). The CDR3 extends over 11 amino acids. CDR3 sequence: CAWRQITEAFF. Here the CDR3 DNA reads TGTGCCTGGAGGCAAATCACTGAAGCTTTCTTT. Supplemented by reference TRBV30 and TRBJ1-1, the full variable domain reads SQTIHQWPATLVQPVGSPLSLECTVEGTSNPNLYWYRQAAGRGLQLLFYSVGIGQISSEVPQNLSASRPQDRQFILSSKKLLLSDSGFYLCAWRQITEAFFGQGTRLTVV.

This clonotype was seen repeatedly, ten times or more. The chain uses TRBV12-3 or TRBV12-4 and TRBJ2-7; D not resolved. The V end lost 2 bases, the J end lost 2 bases, and 7 bases lay between the germline ends. The CDR3 is made up of 13 amino acids. CDR3 sequence reads: CASSLSVPYEQYF. The CDR3 bases are TGTGCCAGCAGTTTATCGGTTCCCTACGAGCAGTACTTC.

This clonotype was seen more than once but under ten times. The chain joins TRBV18 to TRBJ1-2, with D unclear. The germline gives CDR1 KGHSH, CDR2 LQKENI. The V gene lost 5 bases and the J gene lost 0 bases, with 13 bases spanning the gap. This CDR3 region has 15 residues. The DNA of the CDR3 is TGTGCCAGCTCAAGAACAAGGGAGACTAACTATGGCTACACCTTC. The encoded protein is CASSRTRETNYGYTF.

This CDR3 is CSANRDYPAGEQYF. The CDR3 nucleotides are TGCAGTGCTAACCGAGACTATCCCGCGGGGGAGCAGTACTTC. This chain links TRBV20-1 with TRBJ2-7, with D possibly being TRBD2 (6 bases). Trimming removed 4 bases at V and 7 bases at J, with 20 bases between. CDR1 is DFQATT, CDR2 SNEGSKA, per germline (reference sequence). The CDR3 covers 14 residues.

This clonotype has a handful of counts. The chain carries TRBV5-6 and TRBJ1-1, with 8 positions matching TRBD1. The CDR3 covers 15 residues. Germline V gene lookup returns CDR1 SGHDT and CDR2 YYEEEE. J lost 3 bases, V lost 3 bases, and 7 bases had no gene match. The CDR3 DNA reads TGTGCCAGCAGCTCTAACCCGGACAGGGACACTGAAGCTTTCTTT. This sequence encodes CASSSNPDRDTEAFF.

The CDR3 nucleotides read TGTGCCAGCAGCTCGATCAGCGGTTCTAGGGAGCAGTACTTC. Protein sequence: CASSSISGSREQYF. This chain joins TRBV7-9 and TRBJ2-7, with D possibly TRBD2 on 5 matching bases. This CDR3 is built from 14 residues. Germline V gene data show CDR1 as SEHNR and CDR2 as FQNEAQ (reference sequence). The germline V and J ends were trimmed by 4 bases and 7 bases, with 17 bases remaining between them.

The chain carries TRBV5-1 and TRBJ2-7, with 9 bases identical to TRBD2. Looked up from germline, CDR1 is SGHRS and CDR2 is YFSETQ. Germline trimming cut 4 bases from V and 2 bases from J; bases unmatched to any gene: 10. This CDR3 is built from 16 residues. CDR3 sequence reads: CASSDGAGGGAYEQYF. The CDR3 DNA reads TGCGCCAGCAGCGATGGAGCGGGAGGAGGCGCCTACGAGCAGTACTTC.

Points on this clonotype: A much bigger clone sits one base away, suggesting this may be a read error. The J gene is TRBJ2-2, the V gene TRBV28, with 7 bases aligning to TRBD2. Germline lookup yields CDR1 MDHEN and CDR2 SYDVKM. The CDR3 totals 17 residues. V was clipped by 4 bases and J by 6 bases; unmatched bases: 14. CDR3 sequence reads: CASSSTHLAEVPGELFF. CDR3 DNA sequence: TGTGCCAGCAGTTCCACCCACCTAGCGGAAGTACCCGGGGAGCTGTTTTTT.

The chain links TRBV7-3 to TRBJ1-6; 8 bases agree with TRBD1. J was trimmed by 14 bases and V by 3 bases; bases with no gene match: 6. The germline CDR1 and CDR2 sequences are SGHTA and FQGTGA. The length of the CDR3 is 13 residues. CDR3 region: CASSFGQGGALHF. CDR3 bases: TGTGCCAGCAGCTTCGGACAGGGAGGGGCCCTCCACTTT.

This clonotype was found many times. The rearrangement joins TRBV3-1 to TRBJ2-4, with TRBD1 as a possible D gene (7 bases). The CDR3 spans 13 residues. The germline V gene encodes CDR1 LGHDT and CDR2 YNNKEL (reference sequence). Trimming took off 3 bases at V and 5 bases at J, with 8 bases between the two ends. CDR3 protein: CASSHRGENIQYF. Written as DNA, the CDR3 is TGTGCCAGCAGCCACAGGGGGGAAAACATTCAGTACTTC.

This clonotype came up a few times. V usage is TRBV5-1 and J usage is TRBJ1-2; weak D call: TRBD1 (5 bases). Trimming shortened V by 6 bases and J by 3 bases, and 9 bases separated the two germline ends. The CDR3 contains 12 residues. Germline-derived CDR1 and CDR2 are SGHRS and YFSETQ. CDR3 loop: CASTGRDYGYTF. The CDR3 DNA is TGCGCCAGCACTGGCAGGGACTATGGCTACACCTTC. Based on the CDR3 plus reference TRBV5-1 and TRBJ1-2, the full variable domain is KAGVTQTPRYLIKTRGQQVTLSCSPISGHRSVSWYQQTPGQGLQFLFEYFSETQRNKGNFPGRFSGRQFSNSRSEMNVSTLELGDSALYLCASTGRDYGYTFGSGTRLTVV.

This clonotype was observed many times. The chain carries TRBV11-3 and TRBJ2-5; tentatively, D is TRBD2 (7 bases). Between the trimmed V and J ends, which lost 3 bases and 0 bases, there was a span of 11 bases. Germline V gene lookup returns CDR1 SGHNT and CDR2 YENEEA. The CDR3 is 15 residues long. The chain's CDR3 is CASSFRGANQETQYF. The CDR3 DNA follows: TGTGCCAGCAGCTTTCGGGGGGCCAACCAAGAGACCCAGTACTTC.

This clonotype was seen a few times. The chain uses TRBV19 and TRBJ1-5; a weak D match, TRBD1 (5 bases). This CDR3 is 15 amino acids long. CDR1 is LNHDA and CDR2 is SQIVND in the germline V gene (reference sequence). Trimming stripped 6 bases from V and 2 bases from J, with 14 bases between. In DNA, the CDR3 is TGTGCCAGTAGGGGGGGGACCTTGGGCAATCAGCCCCAGCATTTT. This codes for CASRGGTLGNQPQHF.

Ten or more counts support this clonotype. The V call is TRBV28, the J call TRBJ1-2; possible D gene TRBD1, 5 bases. Per germline, CDR1 MDHEN and CDR2 SYDVKM. The CDR3 is 13 residues long. The V and J ends lost 7 bases and 7 bases respectively, with 16 bases between them. DNA of the CDR3: TGTGCCAGCACCCCCGGGGGGATCCCTGGCTACACCTTC. It yields the protein CASTPGGIPGYTF.

J is TRBJ1-5 and V is TRBV7-2, with D possibly being TRBD1 (5 bases). Germline V gene data show CDR1 as SGHTA and CDR2 as FQGNSA. Trimming removed 7 bases at V and 5 bases at J, with 12 bases between. This CDR3 has 13 amino acids. CDR3 region: CASTWDRDQPQHF. CDR3 coding DNA: TGTGCCAGCACTTGGGACCGTGATCAGCCCCAGCATTTT.

This clonotype was seen a few times. The gene calls are TRBV6-2 or TRBV6-3 and TRBJ1-1, with unresolved D. CDR1 MNHEY and CDR2 SVGEGT come from the germline V gene. The V end lost 2 bases, the J end lost 2 bases, and 12 bases lay between the germline ends. This CDR3 has 15 amino acids. The CDR3 spells CASSYVRDLNTEAFF. CDR3 DNA: TGTGCCAGCAGTTACGTTAGGGATCTTAACACTGAAGCTTTCTTT.

The J gene is TRBJ2-3, the V gene TRBV6-2 or TRBV6-3; D unresolved. This CDR3 is 14 amino acids long. Trimming shortened V by 6 bases and J by 0 bases, and 10 bases separated the two germline ends. The V gene's germline CDR1 is MNHEY and CDR2 SVGEGT. CDR3 residues: CASRDIPSTDTQYF. CDR3 DNA: TGTGCCAGCAGAGATATCCCTAGCACAGATACGCAGTATTTT.

This chain links TRBV27 with TRBJ2-2, with TRBD2 matching 8 bases. V trimming: 8 bases; J trimming: 0 bases; junction bases outside the gene matches: 5. Germline loops: CDR1 MNHEY, CDR2 SMNVEV (reference sequence). The CDR3 spans 15 residues. This chain's CDR3 is CASFQAGANTGELFF. The CDR3 region has the DNA TGTGCCAGCTTTCAAGCGGGGGCGAACACCGGGGAGCTGTTTTTT.

This chain joins TRBV30 and TRBJ1-5; a weak D match, TRBD1 (6 bases). CDR3 size: 14 residues. Germline V gene lookup returns CDR1 GTSNPN and CDR2 SVGIG (reference sequence). With 1 base removed from V and 8 bases from J, the gap between germline ends came to 15 bases. The CDR3 reads CAWSAVRGKEPQHF. Here the CDR3 DNA reads TGTGCCTGGAGTGCGGTCAGGGGAAAGGAGCCCCAGCATTTT. Full variable domain (missing parts from reference TRBV30 and TRBJ1-5): SQTIHQWPATLVQPVGSPLSLECTVEGTSNPNLYWYRQAAGRGLQLLFYSVGIGQISSEVPQNLSASRPQDRQFILSSKKLLLSDSGFYLCAWSAVRGKEPQHFGDGTRLSIL.

The genes are TRBV7-8 and TRBJ1-5, with unresolved D. Germline lookup yields CDR1 SGHVS and CDR2 FQNEAQ. CDR3 length: 15 residues. Trimming removed 6 bases at V and 0 bases at J, with 12 bases between. CDR3 nucleotide sequence: TGTGCCAGCAGGGCCGGTTATTATAGCAATCAGCCCCAGCATTTT. Residues: CASRAGYYSNQPQHF.